These 13 T cell receptor beta chains were sequenced from one sample in a study of siplizumab effects on memory and regulatory T cells. TCRdb keeps only in-frame clones here, not all; method: immunoSEQ multiplex PCR. The sample shows over 80,000 clones, approximately 90% of them seen only once. Sequences were obtained from Tregs sorted from blood. The receptors stem from a human donor in good health.

CDR3 nucleotide sequence: TGTGCCAGCAGTGAAGGGGGGACCAAGGCAATCTATGGCTACACCTTC. It translates to CASSEGGTKAIYGYTF. The chain joins TRBV2 to TRBJ1-2; D perhaps matches TRBD1 (5 bases). The CDR3 is made up of 16 amino acids. Trimming took 1 base from V and 4 from J, leaving 16 bases between them. Germline CDR1 is SNHLY and CDR2 is FYNNEI.

CDR3 nucleotides: TGTGCCAGCAGTGTGGGCCCAACCGGGGAGCTGTTTTTT. Residues: CASSVGPTGELFF. V usage is TRBV2 and J usage is TRBJ2-2; D is undetermined. Trimming removed 4 bases at V and 5 bases at J, with 8 bases between. Germline CDR1 is SNHLY and CDR2 is FYNNEI. CDR3 length: 13 amino acids.

This clone has a single count. The chain's CDR3 is CASSRGATNEKLFF. The CDR3, as DNA: TGTGCCAGCAGTCGTGGGGCAACTAATGAAAAACTGTTTTTT. The chain combines TRBV6-6 with TRBJ1-4; D is ambiguous. This CDR3 contains 14 residues. V lost 5 bases, J lost 0 bases, and 7 bases lay in between. Germline CDR1 MNHNY, CDR2 SVGAGI (reference sequence).

This chain uses TRBV9 with TRBJ1-3; D might be TRBD1 (5 bases). Germline V gene data show CDR1 as SGDLS and CDR2 as YYNGEE. The CDR3 consists of 14 residues. V lost 2 bases to trimming and J lost 4 bases, with 10 bases between them. CDR3 in DNA: TGTGCCAGCAGCGTTGGGGGTATAGGAAACACCATATATTTT. This encodes CASSVGGIGNTIYF.

This chain joins TRBV27 and TRBJ2-7; 8 bases match TRBD2. Germline CDR1 is MNHEY and CDR2 is SMNVEV (reference sequence). This CDR3 is 14 amino acids long. The junction had 8 bases not matched to a gene; V was cut back by 5 bases and J by 5 bases. The CDR3: CASSPLAGLNEQYF. The CDR3 DNA reads TGTGCCAGCAGTCCTTTAGCGGGGCTTAACGAGCAGTACTTC.

The V call is TRBV30, the J call TRBJ1-2; D uncertain. There are 15 residues in the CDR3. Germline CDR1 is GTSNPN and CDR2 is SVGIG (reference sequence). Trimming pared 2 bases from V and 8 bases from J, leaving 21 bases between. The CDR3 loop is CAWSPDEGIVRGYTF. The CDR3 DNA sequence: TGTGCCTGGAGTCCCGACGAAGGGATTGTCAGGGGCTACACCTTC.

This rearrangement joins TRBV18 to TRBJ1-2, with a weak D call TRBD1 (5 bases). Germline loops: CDR1 KGHSH, CDR2 LQKENI. The CDR3 is 15 amino acids. The germline V and J ends were trimmed by 2 bases and 4 bases, with 14 bases remaining between them. CDR3 in DNA: TGTGCCAGCTCACCATCGGGGCAGGGACGCTATGGCTACACCTTC. Protein product: CASSPSGQGRYGYTF.

V gene TRBV7-3 combines with J gene TRBJ1-1, with 7 bases identical to TRBD1. After removal of 5 bases from V and 1 base from J, the junction contained 4 bases not matched to a gene. This CDR3 has 14 residues. Looked up from germline, CDR1 is SGHTA and CDR2 is FQGTGA. The CDR3 is CASSASGGNTEAFF. CDR3 bases: TGTGCCAGCAGCGCTTCAGGGGGGAACACTGAAGCTTTCTTT.

The rearrangement links TRBV19 to TRBJ2-3; 8 bases fit TRBD2. CDR1 and CDR2 (germline): LNHDA, SQIVND (reference sequence). The CDR3 totals 15 residues. J was trimmed by 4 bases and V by 3 bases; bases with no gene match: 6. The CDR3 region is CASSIAGGAADTQYF. CDR3 coding DNA: TGTGCCAGTAGTATCGCCGGGGGGGCAGCAGATACGCAGTATTTT.

The chain combines TRBV6-5 with TRBJ1-3; D call uncertain. The CDR3 covers 13 residues. Looked up from germline, CDR1 is MNHEY and CDR2 is SVGAGI. Trimming removed 2 bases at V and 0 bases at J, with 2 bases between. CDR3 nucleotides: TGTGCCAGCAGTTACGCCTCTGGAAACACCATATATTTT. Protein sequence: CASSYASGNTIYF.

This sequence joins TRBV19 and TRBJ1-1, with unresolved D. The CDR3 runs to 13 residues. Germline V gene lookup returns CDR1 LNHDA and CDR2 SQIVND (reference sequence). The V end was cut by 2 bases, the J end by 3 bases, with 7 bases between. The CDR3 protein is CASSIIADTEAFF. In DNA, the CDR3 is TGTGCCAGTAGTATAATCGCGGACACTGAAGCTTTCTTT. The variable domain in full, with the rest retrieved from reference TRBV19 and TRBJ1-1, is DGGITQSPKYLFRKEGQNVTLSCEQNLNHDAMYWYRQDPGQGLRLIYYSQIVNDFQKGDIAEGYSVSREKKESFPLTVTSAQKNPTAFYLCASSIIADTEAFFGQGTRLTVV.

V and J are TRBV19 and TRBJ2-6; D remains unclear. Germline CDR1 is LNHDA and CDR2 is SQIVND (reference sequence). CDR3 length: 14 residues. V gave up 4 bases and J gave up 7 bases, with 11 bases separating them. The DNA for the CDR3 is TGTGCCAGTAGTAGGGTCGAGGCCGCCAACGTCCTGACTTTC. Translating gives CASSRVEAANVLTF.

The genes are TRBV4-2 and TRBJ2-1; D is undetermined. The V end lost 2 bases, the J end lost 10 bases, and 6 bases lay between the germline ends. Germline V gives CDR1 LGHNA, CDR2 YNFKEQ. The CDR3 is 11 residues long. This chain's CDR3 is CASSQSWEQFF. The CDR3, as DNA: TGTGCCAGCAGCCAATCGTGGGAGCAGTTCTTC.